The present T cell receptor (beta chain) was sequenced within a study of PD-1 blockade in classical Hodgkin lymphoma. General study points: Nothing has yet pinned down what causes the repertoire differences, possibly disease activity or prior therapy. CD8+ TCR diversity did not rise significantly by C4D1, unlike CD4+.

Concerning this clone: Its cognate antigen is unknown.

The V gene's germline CDR1 is SGHRS and CDR2 YFSETQ. The CDR3 spans 14 residues. Trimming took off 4 bases at V and 1 base at J, with 11 bases between the two ends. All patients experienced relapse after autologous stem cell transplantation, and brentuximab vedotin exposure was variable. Purified CD4+ T cells were obtained from thawed PBMCs through magnetic negative selection. Method: immunoSEQ multiplex PCR; TCRdb's copy keeps in-frame clones and lacks some. This table has about 30,000 clones, 65% to 90% appearing once. Sequenced material: CD4+ T cells from blood, taken at baseline. V gene TRBV5-1 combines with J gene TRBJ1-1; D remains ambiguous. This sequence was found in a human donor with classical Hodgkin lymphoma. The CDR3 reads CASSLLDGNTEAFF. In nucleotides, the CDR3 is TGCGCCAGCAGCCTCCTAGACGGGAACACTGAAGCTTTCTTT.